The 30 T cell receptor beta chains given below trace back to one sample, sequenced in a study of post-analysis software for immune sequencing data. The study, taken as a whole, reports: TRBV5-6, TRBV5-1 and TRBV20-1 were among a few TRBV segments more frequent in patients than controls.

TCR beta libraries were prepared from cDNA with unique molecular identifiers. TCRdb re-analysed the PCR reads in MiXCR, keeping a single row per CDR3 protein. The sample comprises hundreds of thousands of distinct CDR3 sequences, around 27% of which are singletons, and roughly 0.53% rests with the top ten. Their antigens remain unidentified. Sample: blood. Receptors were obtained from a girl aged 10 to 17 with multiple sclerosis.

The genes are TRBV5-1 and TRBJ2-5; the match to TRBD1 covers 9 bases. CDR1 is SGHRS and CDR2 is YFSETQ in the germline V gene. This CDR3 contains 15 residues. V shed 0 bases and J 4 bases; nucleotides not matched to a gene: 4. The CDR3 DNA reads TGCGCCAGCAGCTTGGTTACAGGGGGCGTAGAGACCCAGTACTTC. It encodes CASSLVTGGVETQYF.

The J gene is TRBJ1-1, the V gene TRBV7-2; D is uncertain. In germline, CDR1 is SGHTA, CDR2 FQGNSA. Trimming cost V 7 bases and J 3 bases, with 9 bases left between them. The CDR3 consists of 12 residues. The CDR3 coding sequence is TGTGCCAGCAACGAGGGTTACACTGAAGCTTTCTTT. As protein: CASNEGYTEAFF. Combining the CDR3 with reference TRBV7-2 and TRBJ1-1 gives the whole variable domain GAGVSQSPSNKVTEKGKDVELRCDPISGHTALYWYRQSLGQGLEFLIYFQGNSAPDKSGLPSDRFSAERTGGSVSTLTIQRTQQEDSAVYLCASNEGYTEAFFGQGTRLTVV.

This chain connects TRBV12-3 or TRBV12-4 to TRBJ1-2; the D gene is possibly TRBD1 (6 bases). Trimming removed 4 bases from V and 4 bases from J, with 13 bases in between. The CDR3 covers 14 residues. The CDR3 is CASSSTTGAYGYTF. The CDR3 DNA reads TGTGCCAGCAGTTCTACGACAGGTGCCTATGGCTACACCTTC.

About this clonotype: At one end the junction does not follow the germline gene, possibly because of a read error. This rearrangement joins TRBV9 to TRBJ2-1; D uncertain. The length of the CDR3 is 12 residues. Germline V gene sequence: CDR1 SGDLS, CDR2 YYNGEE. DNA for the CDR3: TGTGCCGGCAGCAATACTACCGGTGAGCAGTTCTTC. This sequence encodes CAGSNTTGEQFF. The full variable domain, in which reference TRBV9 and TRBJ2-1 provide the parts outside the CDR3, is DSGVTQTPKHLITATGQRVTLRCSPRSGDLSVYWYQQSLDQGLQFLIQYYNGEERAKGNILERFSAQQFPDLHSELNLSSLELGDSALYFCAGSNTTGEQFFGPGTRLTVL.

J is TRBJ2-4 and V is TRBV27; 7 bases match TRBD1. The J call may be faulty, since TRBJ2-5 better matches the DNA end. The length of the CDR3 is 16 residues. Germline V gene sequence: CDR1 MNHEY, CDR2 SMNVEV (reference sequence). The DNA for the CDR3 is TGTGCCAGCAGTTTATCCCCCTGGACAGGCCAAGAGACCCAGTACTTC. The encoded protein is CASSLSPWTGQETQYF.

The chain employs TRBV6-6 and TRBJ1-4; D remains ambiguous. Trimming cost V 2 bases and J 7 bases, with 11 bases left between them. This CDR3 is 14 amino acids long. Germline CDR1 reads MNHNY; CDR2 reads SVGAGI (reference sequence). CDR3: CASSYIGRSEKLFF. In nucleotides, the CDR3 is TGTGCCAGCAGTTACATCGGTCGGAGTGAAAAACTGTTTTTT.

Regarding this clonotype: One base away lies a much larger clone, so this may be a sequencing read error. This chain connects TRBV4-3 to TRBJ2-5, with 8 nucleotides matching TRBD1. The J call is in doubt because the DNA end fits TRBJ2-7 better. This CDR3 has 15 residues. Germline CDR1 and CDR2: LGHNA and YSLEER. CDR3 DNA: TGCGCCAGCAGCCAAGAAGCCAGGGGGCGCTGCGAGCAGTACTTC. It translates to CASSQEARGRCEQYF.

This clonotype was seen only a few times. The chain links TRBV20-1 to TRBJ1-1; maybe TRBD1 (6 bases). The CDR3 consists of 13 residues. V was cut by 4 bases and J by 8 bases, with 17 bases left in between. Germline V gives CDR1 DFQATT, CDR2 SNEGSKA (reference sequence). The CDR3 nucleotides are TGCAGTGCTACTAACGGGGACACCCGAGAAGCTTTCTTT. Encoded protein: CSATNGDTREAFF.

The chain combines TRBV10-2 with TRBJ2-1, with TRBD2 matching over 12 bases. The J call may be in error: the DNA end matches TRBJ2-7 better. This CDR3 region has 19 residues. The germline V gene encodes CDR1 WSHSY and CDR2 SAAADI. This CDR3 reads CASSEVGLAGGSTYNEQYF. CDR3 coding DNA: TGCGCCAGCAGTGAGGTCGGCCTAGCGGGAGGGTCGACCTACAATGAGCAGTACTTC.

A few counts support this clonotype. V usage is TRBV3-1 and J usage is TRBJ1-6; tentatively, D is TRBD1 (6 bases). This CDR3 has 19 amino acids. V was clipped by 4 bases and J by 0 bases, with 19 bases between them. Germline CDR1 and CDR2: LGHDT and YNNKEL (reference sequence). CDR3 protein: CASSPAEQGLVSYNSPLHF. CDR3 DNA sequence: TGTGCCAGCAGCCCAGCGGAACAGGGTCTCGTCTCCTATAATTCACCCCTCCACTTT.

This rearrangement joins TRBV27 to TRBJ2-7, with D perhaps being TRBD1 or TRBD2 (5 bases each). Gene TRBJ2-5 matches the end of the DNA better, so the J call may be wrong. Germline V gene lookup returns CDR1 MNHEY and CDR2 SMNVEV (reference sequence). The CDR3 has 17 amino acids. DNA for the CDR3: TGTGCCAGCAGTTTTAGATCTCTTTCGGGACGGGAAGAGACCCAGTACTTC. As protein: CASSFRSLSGREETQYF.

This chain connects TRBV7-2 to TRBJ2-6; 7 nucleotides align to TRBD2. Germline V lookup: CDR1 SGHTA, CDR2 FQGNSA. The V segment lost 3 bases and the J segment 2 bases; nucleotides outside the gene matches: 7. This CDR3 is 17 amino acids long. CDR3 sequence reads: CASSFVIRGAGANVLTF. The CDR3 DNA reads TGTGCCAGCAGCTTTGTGATCCGGGGGGCTGGGGCCAACGTCCTGACTTTC.

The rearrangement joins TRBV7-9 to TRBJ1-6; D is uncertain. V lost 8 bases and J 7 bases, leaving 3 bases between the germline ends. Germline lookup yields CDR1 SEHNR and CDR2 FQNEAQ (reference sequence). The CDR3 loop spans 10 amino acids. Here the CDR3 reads CASGNSPLHF. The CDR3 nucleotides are TGTGCCAGCGGAAATTCACCCCTCCACTTT.

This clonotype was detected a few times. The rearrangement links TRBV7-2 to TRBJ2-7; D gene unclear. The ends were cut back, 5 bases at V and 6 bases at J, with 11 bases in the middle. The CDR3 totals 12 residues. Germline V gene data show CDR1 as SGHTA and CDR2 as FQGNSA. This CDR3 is CASSASLREQYF. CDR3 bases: TGTGCCAGCAGCGCCAGCTTGCGCGAGCAGTACTTC.

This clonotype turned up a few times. CDR3: CSVPGQELAKNIQYF. In DNA form, the CDR3 reads TGCAGCGTCCCCGGACAGGAACTAGCCAAAAACATTCAGTACTTC. The J gene is TRBJ2-4, the V gene TRBV29-1, with 7 bases matching TRBD1. This CDR3 contains 15 residues. J was trimmed by 0 bases and V by 6 bases; bases with no gene match: 8. Germline CDR1 SQVTM, CDR2 ANQGSEA.

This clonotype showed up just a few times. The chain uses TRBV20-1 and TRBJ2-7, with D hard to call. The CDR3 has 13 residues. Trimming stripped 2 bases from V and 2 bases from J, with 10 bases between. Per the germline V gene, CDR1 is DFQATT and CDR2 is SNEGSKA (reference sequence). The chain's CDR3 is CSARPSPAYEQYF. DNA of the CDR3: TGCAGTGCTAGACCGTCGCCAGCCTACGAGCAGTACTTC.

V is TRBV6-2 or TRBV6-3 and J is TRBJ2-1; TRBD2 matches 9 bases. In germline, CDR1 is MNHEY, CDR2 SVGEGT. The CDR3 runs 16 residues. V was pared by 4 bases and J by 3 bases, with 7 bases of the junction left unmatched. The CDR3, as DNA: TGTGCCAGCAGTTTTAGCGGGAGTATCCACTACAATGAGCAGTTCTTC. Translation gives CASSFSGSIHYNEQFF.

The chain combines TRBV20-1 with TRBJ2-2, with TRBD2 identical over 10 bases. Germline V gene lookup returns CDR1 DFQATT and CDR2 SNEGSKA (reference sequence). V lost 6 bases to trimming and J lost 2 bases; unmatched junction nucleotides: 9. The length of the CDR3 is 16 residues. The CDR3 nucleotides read TGCAGTGCCAATGGACTAGCGGACATAAACACCGGGGAGCTGTTTTTT. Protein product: CSANGLADINTGELFF.

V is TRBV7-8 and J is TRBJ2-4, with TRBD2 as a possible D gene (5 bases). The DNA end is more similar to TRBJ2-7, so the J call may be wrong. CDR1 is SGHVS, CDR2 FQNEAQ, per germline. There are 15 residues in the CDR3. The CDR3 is CASSLDLAKTYEQYF. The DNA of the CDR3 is TGTGCCAGCAGCTTAGATTTAGCGAAGACCTACGAGCAGTACTTC.

This CDR3 is CATSPRTGENIQYF. Here the CDR3 DNA reads TGTGCCACCAGCCCCCGGACAGGGGAAAACATTCAGTACTTC. The genes are TRBV15 and TRBJ2-5; 9 bases align to TRBD1. The closer fit of TRBJ2-4 to the DNA end suggests the J call may be wrong. Germline CDR1 is LNHNV and CDR2 is YYDKDF (reference sequence). There are 14 residues in the CDR3.

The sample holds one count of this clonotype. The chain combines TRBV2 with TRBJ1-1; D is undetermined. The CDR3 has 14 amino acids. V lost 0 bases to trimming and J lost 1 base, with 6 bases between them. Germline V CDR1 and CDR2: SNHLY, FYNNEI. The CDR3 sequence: CASSEAQQNTEAFF. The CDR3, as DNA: TGTGCCAGCAGTGAAGCACAGCAGAACACTGAAGCTTTCTTT.

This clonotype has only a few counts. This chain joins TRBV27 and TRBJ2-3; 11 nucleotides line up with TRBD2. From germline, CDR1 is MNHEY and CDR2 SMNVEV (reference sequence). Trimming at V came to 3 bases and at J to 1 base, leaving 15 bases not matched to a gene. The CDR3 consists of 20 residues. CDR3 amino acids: CASSFLALAGGHSGTDTQYF. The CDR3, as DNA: TGTGCCAGCAGTTTCCTCGCGTTAGCGGGAGGGCACAGTGGCACAGATACGCAGTATTTT.

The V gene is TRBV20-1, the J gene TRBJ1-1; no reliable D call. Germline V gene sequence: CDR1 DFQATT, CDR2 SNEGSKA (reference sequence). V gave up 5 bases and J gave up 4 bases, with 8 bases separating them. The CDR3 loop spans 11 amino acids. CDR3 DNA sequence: TGCAGTGCTGTCGGTCTCACTGAAGCTTTCTTT. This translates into CSAVGLTEAFF.

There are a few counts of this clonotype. CDR3 protein: CASSPRSGRFFANTGELFF. In nucleotides, the CDR3 is TGCGCCAGCAGCCCCCGGTCGGGGAGGTTTTTCGCGAACACCGGGGAGCTGTTTTTT. The rearrangement uses TRBV5-1 and TRBJ2-2, with a weak D call TRBD2 (6 bases). The CDR3 extends over 19 amino acids. The V gene's germline CDR1 is SGHRS and CDR2 YFSETQ. V lost 4 bases to trimming and J lost 0 bases, with 22 bases between them.

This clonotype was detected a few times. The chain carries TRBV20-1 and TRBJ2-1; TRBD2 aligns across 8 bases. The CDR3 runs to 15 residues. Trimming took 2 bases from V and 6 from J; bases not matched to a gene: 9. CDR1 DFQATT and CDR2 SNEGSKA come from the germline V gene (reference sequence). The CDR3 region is CSARLGTRASNEQFF. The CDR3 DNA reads TGCAGTGCTAGACTCGGGACTAGGGCCTCCAATGAGCAGTTCTTC.

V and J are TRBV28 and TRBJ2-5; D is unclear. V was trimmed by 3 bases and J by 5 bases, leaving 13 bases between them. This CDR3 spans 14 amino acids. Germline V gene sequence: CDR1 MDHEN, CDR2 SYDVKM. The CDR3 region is CASSLVVGPETQYF. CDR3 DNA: TGTGCCAGCAGTTTGGTGGTAGGGCCCGAGACCCAGTACTTC. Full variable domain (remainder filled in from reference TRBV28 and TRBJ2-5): DVKVTQSSRYLVKRTGEKVFLECVQDMDHENMFWYRQDPGLGLRLIYFSYDVKMKEKGDIPEGYSVSREKKERFSLILESASTNQTSMYLCASSLVVGPETQYFGPGTRLLVL.

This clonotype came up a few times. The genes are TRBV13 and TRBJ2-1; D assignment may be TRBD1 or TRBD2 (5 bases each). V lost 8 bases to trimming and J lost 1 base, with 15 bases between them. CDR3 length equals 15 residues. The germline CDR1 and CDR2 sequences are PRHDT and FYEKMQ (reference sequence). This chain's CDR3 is CASAFGGISYNEQFF. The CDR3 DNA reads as TGTGCCAGCGCCTTTGGGGGAATATCCTACAATGAGCAGTTCTTC.

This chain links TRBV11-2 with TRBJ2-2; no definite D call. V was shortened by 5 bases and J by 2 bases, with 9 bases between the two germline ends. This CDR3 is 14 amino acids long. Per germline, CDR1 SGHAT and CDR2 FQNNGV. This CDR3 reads CASSQLLNTGELFF. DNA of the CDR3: TGTGCCAGCAGCCAACTCCTTAACACCGGGGAGCTGTTTTTT.

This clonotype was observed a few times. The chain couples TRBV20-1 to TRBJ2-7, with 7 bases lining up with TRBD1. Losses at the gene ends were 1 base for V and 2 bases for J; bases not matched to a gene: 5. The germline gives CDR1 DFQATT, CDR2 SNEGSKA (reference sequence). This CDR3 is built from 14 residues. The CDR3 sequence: CSARAGGVPYEQYF. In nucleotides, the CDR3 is TGCAGTGCTAGAGCAGGGGGAGTCCCCTACGAGCAGTACTTC.

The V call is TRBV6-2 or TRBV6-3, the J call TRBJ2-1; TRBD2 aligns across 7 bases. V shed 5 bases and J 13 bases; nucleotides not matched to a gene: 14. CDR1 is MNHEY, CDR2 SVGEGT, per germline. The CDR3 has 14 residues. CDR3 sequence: CASSPISGTAGQFF. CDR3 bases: TGTGCCAGCAGTCCAATAAGCGGGACGGCGGGTCAGTTCTTC.